The text below deals with one TCR beta chain. Recovery meant two consecutive negative NP/OP PCR tests, professional clearance, or resolved symptoms. As handled by the study authors: For nucleated cells, counts were estimated from reference gene primer amplification. TCRdb's table, derived via immunoSEQ multiplex PCR, lists solely in-frame clones and lacks some. V, J and clone size were drawn from that table, and D and trimming were deduced from the DNA. The table records some 310,000 clones, around nine tenths of them present only once. This CDR3 is 13 amino acids long. With 9 bases removed from V and 0 bases from J, the gap between germline ends came to 9 bases. The sample is drawn from a study of blood T cell repertoires in COVID-19.

The sequencing sample was made of PBMCs or T cells enriched from blood (not recorded which). The V call is TRBV12-3 or TRBV12-4, the J call TRBJ1-3; perhaps TRBD1 as D (5 bases). The clonotype comes from a woman aged 25 to 39 who had recovered from COVID-19. CDR3 loop: CASAGGSGNTIYF. The CDR3 nucleotides read TGTGCCAGTGCCGGGGGCTCTGGAAACACCATATATTTT.